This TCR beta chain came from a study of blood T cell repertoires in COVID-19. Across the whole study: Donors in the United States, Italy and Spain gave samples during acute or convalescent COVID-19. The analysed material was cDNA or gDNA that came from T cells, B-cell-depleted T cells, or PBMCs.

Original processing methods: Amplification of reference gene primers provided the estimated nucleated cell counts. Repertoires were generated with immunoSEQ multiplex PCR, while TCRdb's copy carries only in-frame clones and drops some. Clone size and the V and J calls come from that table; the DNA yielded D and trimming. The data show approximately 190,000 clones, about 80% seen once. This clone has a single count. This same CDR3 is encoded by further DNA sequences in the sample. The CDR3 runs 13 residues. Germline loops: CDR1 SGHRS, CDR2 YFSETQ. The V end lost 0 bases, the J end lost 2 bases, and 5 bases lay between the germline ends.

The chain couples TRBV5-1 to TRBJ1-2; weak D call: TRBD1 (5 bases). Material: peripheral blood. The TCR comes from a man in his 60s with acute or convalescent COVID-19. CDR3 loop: CASSLGQNYGYTF. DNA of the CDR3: TGCGCCAGCAGCTTGGGACAGAACTATGGCTACACCTTC.